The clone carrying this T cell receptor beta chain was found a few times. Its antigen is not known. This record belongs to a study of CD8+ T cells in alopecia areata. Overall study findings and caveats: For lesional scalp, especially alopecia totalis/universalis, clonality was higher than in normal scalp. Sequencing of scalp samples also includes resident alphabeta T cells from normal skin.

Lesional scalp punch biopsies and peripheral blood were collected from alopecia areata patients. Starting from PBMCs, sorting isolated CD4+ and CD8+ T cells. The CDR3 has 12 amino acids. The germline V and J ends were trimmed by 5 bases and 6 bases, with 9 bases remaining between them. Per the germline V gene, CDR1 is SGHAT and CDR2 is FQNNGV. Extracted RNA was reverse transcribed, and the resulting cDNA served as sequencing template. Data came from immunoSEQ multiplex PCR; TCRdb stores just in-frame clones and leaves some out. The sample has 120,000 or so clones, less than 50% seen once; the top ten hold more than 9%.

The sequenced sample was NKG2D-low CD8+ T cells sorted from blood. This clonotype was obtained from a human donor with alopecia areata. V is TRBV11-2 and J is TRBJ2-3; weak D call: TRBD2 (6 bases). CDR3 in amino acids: CASSPAGDTQYF. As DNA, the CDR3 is TGTGCCAGCAGCCCGGCGGGGGATACGCAGTATTTT.